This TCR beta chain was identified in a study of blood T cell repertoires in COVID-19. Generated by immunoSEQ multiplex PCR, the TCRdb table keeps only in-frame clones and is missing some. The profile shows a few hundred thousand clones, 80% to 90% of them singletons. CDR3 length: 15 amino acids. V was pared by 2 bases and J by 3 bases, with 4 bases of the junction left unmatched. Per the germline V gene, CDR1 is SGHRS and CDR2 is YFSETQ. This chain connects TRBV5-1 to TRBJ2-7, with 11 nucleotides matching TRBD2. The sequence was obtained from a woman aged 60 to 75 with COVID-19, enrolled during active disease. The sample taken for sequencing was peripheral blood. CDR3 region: CASSFAGLADYEQYF. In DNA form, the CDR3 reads TGCGCCAGCAGCTTCGCGGGACTAGCGGACTACGAGCAGTACTTC.